This TCR beta chain stems from a study of beta chain features in type 1 diabetes. Points from the study as a whole: Type 1 diabetes patients showed fewer insertions and more deletions at VDJ junctions. Within patients, naive, central memory and Treg TCRB repertoires seemed more similar than within healthy donors. The study found moderately but significantly shorter TCRB CDR3s in all four CD4+ subsets of Type 1 diabetes patients.

The study reverse transcribed the entire isolated RNA, so it sequenced expressed TCRB transcripts. TCRdb keeps only in-frame clones here, not all; method: immunoSEQ multiplex PCR. Of about 150,000 clones listed, under 9.5% were seen once; the top ten hold about 0.5%. Via CD45RO/CCR7/CD25/CD127/CD95/CD27, cells of the CD4+ naive, central memory, regulatory and stem cell-like memory subsets were sorted. This CDR3 contains 15 residues. The V gene end was trimmed by 7 bases and the J gene end by 6 bases; junction bases not matched to a gene: 12. Germline CDR1 reads GTSNPN; CDR2 reads SVGIG (reference sequence). Concerning this clone itself: Antigen specificity is unknown.

The chain combines TRBV30 with TRBJ2-2; 9 nucleotides align to TRBD1. Sequencing input: central memory CD4+ T cells from blood. This sequence was found in a man younger than 30 with type 1 diabetes. The CDR3 DNA is TGTGCCTTCCAGCCGGGACAGGGTATCGCCGGGGAGCTGTTTTTT. Translation: CAFQPGQGIAGELFF.